The 24 T cell receptor beta chains presented below share a single source sample, sequenced in a study of metastatic and nonmetastatic thyroid tumors. Before thyroid surgery, none of the patients had received any treatment. TCRdb reprocessed the PCR reads via MiXCR. The sample consists of tens of thousands of clones, 15% to 20% of them appearing once. The material sequenced was blood. The receptors shown here come from a female donor with papillary thyroid cancer or a benign thyroid nodule (not recorded which). Some clones in this sample may be carry-over from other donors' samples.

This clone was recorded many times. The rearrangement links TRBV5-1 to TRBJ1-1; 10 nucleotides match TRBD1. The junction had 14 bases not matched to a gene; V was cut back by 1 base and J by 11 bases. The CDR3 loop spans 16 amino acids. Looked up from germline, CDR1 is SGHRS and CDR2 is YFSETQ. The CDR3 here is CASSLSGTGVSLLAFF. CDR3 nucleotide sequence: TGCGCCAGCAGCTTGTCAGGGACAGGGGTGTCCCTTTTGGCTTTCTTT.

This clone was detected a few times. The rearrangement joins TRBV6-5 to TRBJ1-3; D call uncertain. Germline loops: CDR1 MNHEY, CDR2 SVGAGI. V dropped 4 bases and J dropped 8 bases, with 21 bases sitting between them. The CDR3 consists of 16 residues. Here the CDR3 reads CASSSYREVGRHTIYF. As DNA, the CDR3 is TGTGCCAGCAGTTCCTACCGGGAGGTCGGAAGGCACACCATATATTTT.

This clone counts as medium-sized (0.01 to 0.1%). This rearrangement joins TRBV24-1 to TRBJ1-2; 8 nucleotides match TRBD1. This CDR3 contains 14 residues. Germline-derived CDR1 and CDR2 are KGHDR and SFDVKD. J was trimmed by 3 bases and V by 7 bases; bases with no gene match: 6. CDR3 sequence reads: CATSSGGVDYGYTF. The CDR3 nucleotides are TGTGCCACCAGCTCAGGGGGCGTTGACTATGGCTACACCTTC.

This clone was counted many times. V gene TRBV5-1 combines with J gene TRBJ2-2, with D unclear. V lost 1 base and J lost 5, with 12 bases in between. The CDR3 spans 15 residues. Germline V lookup: CDR1 SGHRS, CDR2 YFSETQ. The CDR3 reads CASSLYPEITGELFF. As DNA, the CDR3 is TGCGCCAGCAGCTTGTACCCGGAAATAACCGGGGAGCTGTTTTTT.

This clone showed up many times. V is TRBV3-1 and J is TRBJ2-2; 11 bases match TRBD1. Trimming removed 4 bases from V and 7 bases from J; junction bases left unmatched: 5. Germline CDR1 LGHDT, CDR2 YNNKEL (reference sequence). The CDR3 is 15 amino acids. The CDR3 bases are TGTGCCAGCAGCCCGGGACAGGGGGAGGTCGGGGAGCTGTTTTTT. The encoded protein is CASSPGQGEVGELFF.

The V and J genes are TRBV14 and TRBJ2-1; 11 bases align to TRBD1. CDR1 and CDR2 (germline): SGHDN, FVKESK. This CDR3 region has 20 residues. After removal of 2 bases from V and 5 bases from J, the junction contained 17 bases not matched to a gene. The CDR3 reads CASSQRPGTGGDWNDNEQFF. In DNA, the CDR3 is TGTGCCAGCAGCCAACGTCCCGGGACAGGGGGAGATTGGAACGACAATGAGCAGTTCTTC.

In this sample, this clone turned up many times. J is TRBJ1-2 and V is TRBV5-1, with TRBD1 matching over 10 bases. J gave up 5 bases and V 4 bases, and 5 bases lay outside the gene matches. Germline V gives CDR1 SGHRS, CDR2 YFSETQ. The CDR3 extends over 14 amino acids. The CDR3 sequence is CASSTQDRGYGYTF. Here the CDR3 DNA reads TGCGCCAGCAGCACCCAGGACAGGGGGTATGGCTACACCTTC. Complete variable domain (other parts from reference TRBV5-1 and TRBJ1-2): KAGVTQTPRYLIKTRGQQVTLSCSPISGHRSVSWYQQTPGQGLQFLFEYFSETQRNKGNFPGRFSGRQFSNSRSEMNVSTLELGDSALYLCASSTQDRGYGYTFGSGTRLTVV.

The chain is built from TRBV5-4 and TRBJ1-3; possibly TRBD1 for D (5 bases). The CDR3 sequence is 14 residues long. The germline V gene encodes CDR1 SGHNT and CDR2 YYREEE (reference sequence). Trimming removed 1 base at V and 6 bases at J, with 11 bases between. The chain's CDR3 is CASSLRDGLNTIYF. The CDR3 nucleotides read TGTGCCAGCAGCTTGCGGGACGGTCTAAACACCATATATTTT. Drawing the rest from reference TRBV5-4 and TRBJ1-3, the complete variable domain is ETGVTQSPTHLIKTRGQQVTLRCSSQSGHNTVSWYQQALGQGPQFIFQYYREEENGRGNFPPRFSGLQFPNYSSELNVNALELDDSALYLCASSLRDGLNTIYFGEGSWLTVV.

By share of the sample, this clone is medium-sized. The CDR3 loop reads CASSDTGLNQPQHF. The CDR3 bases are TGTGCCAGCAGTGACACAGGTCTGAATCAGCCCCAGCATTTT. This sequence joins TRBV6-1 and TRBJ1-5; perhaps TRBD1 as D (5 bases). This CDR3 is 14 amino acids long. The germline V gene has CDR1 MNHNS and CDR2 SASEGT. V lost 3 bases, J lost 4 bases, and 10 bases lay in between.

Many counts were recorded for this clone. The chain links TRBV4-2 to TRBJ1-5; a weak D match, TRBD1 (6 bases). The CDR3 is 15 amino acids. The germline gives CDR1 LGHNA, CDR2 YNFKEQ. With 1 base removed from V and 3 bases from J, the gap between germline ends came to 10 bases. The CDR3 DNA follows: TGTGCCAGCAGCCAAGCGGACAGATCCAATCAGCCCCAGCATTTT. As protein: CASSQADRSNQPQHF.

This chain connects TRBV6-6 to TRBJ2-3; D is unclear. Trimming stripped 3 bases from V and 1 base from J, with 11 bases between. This CDR3 has 15 residues. The germline V gene has CDR1 MNHNY and CDR2 SVGAGI (reference sequence). CDR3 amino acids: CASSYGLRGTDTQYF. CDR3 in DNA: TGTGCCAGCAGTTATGGTCTAAGAGGCACAGATACGCAGTATTTT.

The rearrangement joins TRBV28 to TRBJ2-7; maybe TRBD1 (8 bases). The CDR3 consists of 14 residues. CDR1 MDHEN and CDR2 SYDVKM come from the germline V gene. The V end was cut by 5 bases, the J end by 5 bases, with 16 bases between. The CDR3 sequence: CASSVDRGGNEQYF. DNA of the CDR3: TGTGCCAGCAGTGTTGACAGGGGAGGGAACGAGCAGTACTTC.

There are many counts of this clone. The CDR3, as DNA: TGTGCCAGCACCCTCGGGGGACCCTACAATGAGCAGTTCTTC. Its translation is CASTLGGPYNEQFF. The rearrangement uses TRBV2 and TRBJ2-1, with D perhaps matching TRBD2 (6 bases). Germline V gene data show CDR1 as SNHLY and CDR2 as FYNNEI. This CDR3 has 14 residues. The germline V and J ends were trimmed by 7 bases and 2 bases, with 12 bases remaining between them.

This clone was counted only a few times. The chain is built from TRBV2 and TRBJ2-7; D tentatively reads TRBD1 or TRBD2 (5 bases each). Trimming pared 1 base from V and 0 bases from J, leaving 10 bases between. The germline gives CDR1 SNHLY, CDR2 FYNNEI. CDR3 length: 15 residues. CDR3 in amino acids: CASSEGGGISYEQYF. DNA of the CDR3: TGTGCCAGCAGTGAAGGTGGGGGAATCTCCTACGAGCAGTACTTC.

This clone was observed a few times. The DNA is omitted, as the CDR3 cannot be located on it reliably, and the CDR3 follows TCRdb's listing. CDR3 sequence: CASSFGGGIEALF. The chain employs TRBV12-3 or TRBV12-4 and TRBJ1-1; TRBD1 is the table's D call, not checked against the DNA. The CDR3 sequence runs 13 residues, both termini included.

This clone occurred many times. The V call is TRBV5-1, the J call TRBJ1-3; 8 nucleotides align to TRBD1. Germline V lookup: CDR1 SGHRS, CDR2 YFSETQ. This CDR3 spans 15 amino acids. Trimming at V came to 4 bases and at J to 6 bases, leaving 9 bases not matched to a gene. The CDR3 here is CASSILQGGENTIYF. CDR3 bases: TGCGCCAGCAGCATCCTACAGGGGGGAGAAAACACCATATATTTT.

Many counts were recorded for this clone. The V call is TRBV30, the J call TRBJ2-7; TRBD2 matches 13 bases. From germline, CDR1 is GTSNPN and CDR2 SVGIG (reference sequence). J was trimmed by 2 bases and V by 2 bases; bases with no gene match: 9. The CDR3 consists of 17 residues. The CDR3 sequence is CAWSTPPGTSGTYEQYF. The CDR3 DNA is TGTGCCTGGAGTACTCCCCCCGGGACTAGCGGGACCTACGAGCAGTACTTC.

This clone was observed at least ten times. Written as DNA, the CDR3 is TGTGCCAGCAGTTTAGATTCGAGACAGGGGATTGGAATGAACACTGAAGCTTTCTTT. Translated, it gives CASSLDSRQGIGMNTEAFF. V gene TRBV12-3 or TRBV12-4 combines with J gene TRBJ1-1; 8 positions match TRBD1. The CDR3 totals 19 residues. V was clipped by 1 base and J by 0 bases; unmatched bases: 13.

This clone has more than one count but fewer than ten. With a much larger clone just one base away, this may be a read error. This specimen includes other DNA sequences encoding the same CDR3. The V gene is TRBV5-4, the J gene TRBJ1-3, with D uncertain. The CDR3 sequence is 15 residues long. Trimming removed 0 bases from V and 0 bases from J, with 7 bases in between. The germline gives CDR1 SGHNT, CDR2 YYREEE (reference sequence). The CDR3 sequence is CASSLGGNSGNTIYF. The CDR3 coding sequence is TGTGCCAGCAGCTTGGGAGGGAACTCTGGAAACACCATATATTTT.

The chain couples TRBV27 to TRBJ2-7; 11 bases map to TRBD2. CDR1 MNHEY and CDR2 SMNVEV come from the germline V gene (reference sequence). V gave up 3 bases and J gave up 3 bases; unmatched junction bases: 4. The CDR3 has 15 amino acids. The CDR3 DNA is TGTGCCAGCAGTTTGGGGACTAGCGGAGTCTACGAGCAGTACTTC. Its translation is CASSLGTSGVYEQYF.

The V and J genes are TRBV5-1 and TRBJ1-2, with 7 bases fitting TRBD1. Germline V CDR1 and CDR2: SGHRS, YFSETQ. Trimming took 4 bases from V and 10 from J; bases not matched to a gene: 16. The CDR3 sequence is 15 residues long. The CDR3 nucleotides are TGCGCCAGCAGCCTGGGGACAGCGGACTTGCTGGACTACACCTTC. It yields the protein CASSLGTADLLDYTF.

The chain joins TRBV12-3 or TRBV12-4 to TRBJ2-7; TRBD2 matches at 8 bases. The J segment lost 3 bases and the V segment lost 7 bases, leaving 8 bases of the junction unmatched. The CDR3 length is 14 residues. In DNA, the CDR3 is TGTGCCAGCAACGCGGGTACTAGCGGCTACGAGCAGTACTTC. This gives the protein CASNAGTSGYEQYF.

This clone was counted at least ten times. This chain connects TRBV12-3 or TRBV12-4 to TRBJ1-5; 11 bases agree with TRBD1. The ends lost 4 bases at V and 0 bases at J; junction bases unmatched: 2. The CDR3 has 16 amino acids. CDR3 protein: CASSSDRGHSNQPQHF. CDR3 sequence (DNA): TGTGCCAGCAGTTCGGACAGGGGGCATAGCAATCAGCCCCAGCATTTT.

Ten or more counts support this clone. V is TRBV7-8 and J is TRBJ2-1; D ambiguous. There are 14 residues in the CDR3. V lost 6 bases and J lost 6, with 15 bases in between. Germline V CDR1 and CDR2: SGHVS, FQNEAQ. The DNA of the CDR3 is TGTGCCAGCAGAGAGAACGTTGCAGGCAATGAGCAGTTCTTC. It yields the protein CASRENVAGNEQFF.